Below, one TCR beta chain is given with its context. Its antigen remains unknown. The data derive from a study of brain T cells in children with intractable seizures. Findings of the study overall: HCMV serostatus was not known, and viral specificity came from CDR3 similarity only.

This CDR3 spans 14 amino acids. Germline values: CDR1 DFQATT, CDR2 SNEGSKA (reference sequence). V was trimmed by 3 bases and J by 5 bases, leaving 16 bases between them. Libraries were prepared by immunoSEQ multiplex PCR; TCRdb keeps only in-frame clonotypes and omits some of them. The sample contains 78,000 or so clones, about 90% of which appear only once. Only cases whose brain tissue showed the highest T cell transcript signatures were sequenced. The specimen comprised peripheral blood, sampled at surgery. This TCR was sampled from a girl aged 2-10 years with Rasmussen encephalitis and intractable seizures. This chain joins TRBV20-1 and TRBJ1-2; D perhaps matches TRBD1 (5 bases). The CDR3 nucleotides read TGCAGTGCTAGTTTCTCCACAGGTCGATATGGCTACACCTTC. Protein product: CSASFSTGRYGYTF.